Listed below are T cell receptor beta chains from one sample, sequenced in a study of blood T cell repertoires in COVID-19. Generated by immunoSEQ multiplex PCR, the TCRdb table keeps only in-frame clones and is missing some. The table records about 75,000 clones, more than 65% of them present only once. Material for sequencing was peripheral blood. These receptors came from a woman of 80 years or more with active or convalescent COVID-19. CDR3s include the opening cysteine and the closing phenylalanine or tryptophan.

TRBV5-6,TRBJ1-5,CASSLRGSSNQPQHF
TRBV10-3,TRBJ2-3,CAISDSSNRGFRDTQYF
TRBV27,TRBJ1-2,CASSPAGQGYGYTF
TRBV18,TRBJ2-2,CASSPRGLYTGELFF
TRBV10-1,TRBJ1-1,CASSDPGKSEAFF
TRBV7-8,TRBJ2-3,CASSGALQGWYREDTQYF
TRBV11-2,TRBJ2-3,CASSTRTSFLGADTQYF
TRBV28,TRBJ1-2,CATLWTGVIGYTF
TRBV9,TRBJ2-7,CASSARDYLYEQYF
TRBV28,TRBJ2-7,CASSFGVPISEQYF
TRBV28,TRBJ2-7,CASTRMGLDYEQYF
TRBV6-2/TRBV6-3,TRBJ2-7,CASSPTGLAGRQYF
TRBV29-1,TRBJ1-4,CSVQGALSEKLFF
TRBV27,TRBJ2-5,CASSLRTGGFQETQYF
TRBV19,TRBJ2-3,CASSPQGITDTQYF
TRBV27,TRBJ1-6,CASSTRNSPLHF
TRBV19,TRBJ2-1,CASSMGHYTGGARDEQFF
TRBV24-1,TRBJ1-2,CATSDPPRGSHGYTF
TRBV6-4,TRBJ1-1,CASSLNHRGTEAFF
TRBV7-3,TRBJ2-5,CASSQTFQETQYF
TRBV3-1/TRBV3-2,TRBJ2-1,CASSQGASGGLYNEQFF
TRBV4-3,TRBJ1-6,CASSQDPGRAAYNSPLHF
TRBV10-3,TRBJ2-7,CAISVQDRVYEQYF
TRBV7-3,TRBJ1-1,CASSLGGDGNTEAFF
TRBV4-2,TRBJ2-5,CASSQGGSSETQYF
TRBV27,TRBJ1-3,CASSRTGSSGNTIYF
TRBV28,TRBJ2-2,CASSFPGLASGELFF
TRBV28,TRBJ1-3,CASSQDRAGNTIYF
TRBV5-1,TRBJ2-5,CASAQTRGALETQYF
TRBV18,TRBJ1-6,CASSPSGQGNINSPLHF
TRBV29-1,TRBJ1-2,CSGSRGQGDGYTF
TRBV15,TRBJ2-1,CATSRGGTEQFF
TRBV9,TRBJ2-7,CASSVRQGTGGDEQYF
TRBV12-3/TRBV12-4,TRBJ2-7,CASGRGGVYEQYF
TRBV2,TRBJ2-2,CASSRSPGHNTGELFF
TRBV5-5,TRBJ2-6,CASSFGTGASGANVLTF
TRBV30,TRBJ2-7,CAWSVLSSGRPEQYF
TRBV5-1,TRBJ2-7,CASSPSGISYEQYF
TRBV15,TRBJ1-5,CATSRDPPGQGDQPQHF
TRBV5-1,TRBJ2-1,CASSFGAGVFNEQFF